The 21 T cell receptor beta chains presented below share a single source sample, sequenced in a study of monozygotic twins with inflammatory bowel disease. TCRdb reanalyzed the 5' RACE reads and collapses them to one entry per CDR3 protein, without DNA. The sample holds more than 300,000 distinct CDR3 sequences. Sequencing was performed on blood. The source is a human donor with ulcerative colitis or Crohn's disease, or a healthy co-twin of an affected twin (not recorded which).

The V call is TRBV5-1, the J call TRBJ2-7. The CDR3 has 16 amino acids. CDR1 and CDR2 (germline): SGHRS, YFSETQ. The CDR3 is CASSLDVFSPSYEQYF.

The gene calls are TRBV10-3 and TRBJ2-1; TCRdb indicates TRBD1, and absent DNA this call remains unverified. CDR3 length: 15 residues. Germline assignment: CDR1 ENHRY and CDR2 SYGVKD. The CDR3 here is CAISEPRGTGDEQFF.

The chain combines TRBV5-4 with TRBJ1-4; without DNA, the TCRdb call of TRBD1 cannot be checked. This CDR3 has 15 residues. Looked up from germline, CDR1 is SGHNT and CDR2 is YYREEE (reference sequence). CDR3 sequence reads: CASSKGTGINEKLFF.

J is TRBJ2-1 and V is TRBV7-6. This CDR3 has 13 amino acids. Per germline, CDR1 SGHVS and CDR2 FNYEAQ. CDR3 sequence: CASSFSWRNEQFF.

The J gene is TRBJ1-2, the V gene TRBV7-8; TCRdb names TRBD1, which stays unverified in the absence of DNA. This CDR3 comprises 13 residues. Germline-derived CDR1 and CDR2 are SGHVS and FQNEAQ. The CDR3 loop reads CASSSRQGHGYTF.

The V call is TRBV11-2, the J call TRBJ1-5. Germline lookup yields CDR1 SGHAT and CDR2 FQNNGV. There are 15 residues in the CDR3. CDR3 region: CASSLGRAGNQPQHF.

The chain couples TRBV6-1 to TRBJ1-3; TCRdb reports TRBD1, a call that lacks DNA to check it against. This CDR3 has 17 residues. CDR1 MNHNS and CDR2 SASEGT come from the germline V gene. The CDR3 sequence is CASSEALPGATGNTIYF.

The V and J genes are TRBV5-6 and TRBJ1-1. Germline loops: CDR1 SGHDT, CDR2 YYEEEE. The CDR3 consists of 13 residues. CDR3: CASSLGVDTEAFF.

The CDR3 loop reads CASSNPGQLNEKLFF. V usage is TRBV4-1 and J usage is TRBJ1-4; the TCRdb D gene call, TRBD1, has no DNA to confirm it. This CDR3 spans 15 amino acids. Germline CDR1 reads MGHRA; CDR2 reads YSYEKL.

The gene calls are TRBV6-5 and TRBJ1-6. CDR1 is MNHEY and CDR2 is SVGAGI in the germline V gene. CDR3 length: 16 amino acids. CDR3 protein: CAREAAGGKINSPLHF.

The J gene is TRBJ2-7, the V gene TRBV6-5; the TRBD1 assignment by TCRdb is unverifiable without DNA. The germline gives CDR1 MNHEY, CDR2 SVGAGI. This CDR3 contains 16 residues. CDR3 loop: CASSYPGRGRSYEQYF.

The chain combines TRBV3-1 with TRBJ2-5; the TCRdb call, TRBD2, lacks DNA for checking. The CDR3 extends over 15 amino acids. The germline gives CDR1 LGHDT, CDR2 YNNKEL (reference sequence). The CDR3 reads CASSQEGLAGGTQYF.

The V call is TRBV12-3 or TRBV12-4, the J call TRBJ2-7. The CDR3 length is 13 residues. The CDR3 loop is CASSLVLGGEQYF.

The V gene is TRBV23-1, the J gene TRBJ2-3. TRBV23-1 is annotated as an ORF whose role is uncertain. The CDR3 length is 15 residues. The CDR3 region is CASSHRSRSTDTQYF.

J is TRBJ1-5 and V is TRBV29-1. The CDR3 totals 12 residues. Germline CDR1 and CDR2: SQVTM and ANQGSEA. The CDR3 loop is CSVGKDSQPQHF.

The chain carries TRBV5-1 and TRBJ1-1; there is no DNA to check the TCRdb D call of TRBD1. This CDR3 comprises 11 residues. Germline assignment: CDR1 SGHRS and CDR2 YFSETQ. This chain's CDR3 is CASSPGQVAFF.

This chain connects TRBV7-9 to TRBJ2-7; TCRdb designates TRBD2, a call that cannot be tested without DNA. Per germline, CDR1 SEHNR and CDR2 FQNEAQ (reference sequence). This CDR3 spans 13 amino acids. CDR3 protein: CASSSGLQYEQYF.

This rearrangement joins TRBV24-1 to TRBJ1-2; TCRdb reports TRBD1, a call that lacks DNA to check it against. The CDR3 has 13 residues. The germline gives CDR1 KGHDR, CDR2 SFDVKD. The CDR3 spells CATSAPGNYGYTF.

This chain uses TRBV4-3 with TRBJ1-1; lacking DNA, the TRBD1 call made by TCRdb goes unchecked. Germline CDR1 is LGHNA and CDR2 is YSLEER. The CDR3 is made up of 20 amino acids. The CDR3 sequence is CASSLRAKMVKAQKNTEAFF.

V gene TRBV19 combines with J gene TRBJ2-7; TCRdb names TRBD1, which stays unverified in the absence of DNA. Germline CDR1 LNHDA, CDR2 SQIVND (reference sequence). The CDR3 runs 14 residues. The CDR3 loop reads CASSSPGFIYEQYF. Full variable domain (remainder filled in from reference TRBV19 and TRBJ2-7): DGGITQSPKYLFRKEGQNVTLSCEQNLNHDAMYWYRQDPGQGLRLIYYSQIVNDFQKGDIAEGYSVSREKKESFPLTVTSAQKNPTAFYLCASSSPGFIYEQYFGPGTRLTVT.

This chain connects TRBV5-1 to TRBJ2-7. This CDR3 has 15 residues. Germline-derived CDR1 and CDR2 are SGHRS and YFSETQ. CDR3 in amino acids: CASSNPIGTAYEQYF.